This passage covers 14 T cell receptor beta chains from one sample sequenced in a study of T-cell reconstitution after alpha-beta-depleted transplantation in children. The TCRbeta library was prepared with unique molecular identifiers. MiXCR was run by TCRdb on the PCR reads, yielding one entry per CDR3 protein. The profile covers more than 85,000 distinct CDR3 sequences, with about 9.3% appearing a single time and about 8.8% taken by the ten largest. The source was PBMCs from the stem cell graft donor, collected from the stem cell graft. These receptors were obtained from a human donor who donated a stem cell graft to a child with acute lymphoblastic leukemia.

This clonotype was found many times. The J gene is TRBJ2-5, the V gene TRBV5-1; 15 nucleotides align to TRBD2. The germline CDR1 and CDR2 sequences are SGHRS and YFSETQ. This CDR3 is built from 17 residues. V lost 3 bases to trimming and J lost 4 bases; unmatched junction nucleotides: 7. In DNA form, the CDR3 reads TGCGCCAGCAGCTGGACTAGCGGGGGGGTTGCCCGAGAGACCCAGTACTTC. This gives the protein CASSWTSGGVARETQYF.

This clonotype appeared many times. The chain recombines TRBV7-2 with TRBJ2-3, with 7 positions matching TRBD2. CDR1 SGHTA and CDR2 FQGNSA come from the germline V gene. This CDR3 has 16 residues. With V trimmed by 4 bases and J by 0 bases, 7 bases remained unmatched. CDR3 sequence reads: CASSSGRGTSTDTQYF. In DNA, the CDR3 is TGTGCCAGCAGCTCTGGGAGGGGAACTAGCACAGATACGCAGTATTTT.

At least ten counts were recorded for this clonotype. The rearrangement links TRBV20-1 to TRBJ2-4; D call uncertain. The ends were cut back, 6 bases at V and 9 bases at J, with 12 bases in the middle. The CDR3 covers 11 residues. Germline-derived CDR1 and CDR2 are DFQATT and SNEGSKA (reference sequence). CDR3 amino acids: CSAEVLSIQYF. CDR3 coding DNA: TGCAGTGCCGAGGTGTTAAGCATTCAGTACTTC.

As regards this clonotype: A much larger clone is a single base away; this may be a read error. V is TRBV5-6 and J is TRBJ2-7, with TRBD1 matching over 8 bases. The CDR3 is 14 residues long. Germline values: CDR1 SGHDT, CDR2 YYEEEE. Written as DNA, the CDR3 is TGTGCCAGCAGCTCGACAGGGGAGGCCTACGAGCATTACTTC. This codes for CASSSTGEAYEHYF. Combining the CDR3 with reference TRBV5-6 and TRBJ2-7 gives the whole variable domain DAGVTQSPTHLIKTRGQQVTLRCSPKSGHDTVSWYQQALGQGPQFIFQYYEEEERQRGNFPDRFSGHQFPNYSSELNVNALLLGDSALYLCASSSTGEAYEHYFGPGTRLTVT.

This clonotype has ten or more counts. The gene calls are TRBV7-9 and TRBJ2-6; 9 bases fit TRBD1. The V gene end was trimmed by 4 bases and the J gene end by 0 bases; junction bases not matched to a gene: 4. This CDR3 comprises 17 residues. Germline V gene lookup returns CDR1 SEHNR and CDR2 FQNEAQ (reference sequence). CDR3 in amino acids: CASSWGQGTSGANVLTF. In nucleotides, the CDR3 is TGTGCCAGCAGCTGGGGACAGGGCACCTCTGGGGCCAACGTCCTGACTTTC.

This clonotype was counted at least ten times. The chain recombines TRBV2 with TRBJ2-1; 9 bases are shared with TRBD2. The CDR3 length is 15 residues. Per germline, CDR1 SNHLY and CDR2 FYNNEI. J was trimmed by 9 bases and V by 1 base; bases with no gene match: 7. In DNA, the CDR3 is TGTGCCAGCAGTGAAGGTCTGGCGGGAGGGGGTGAGCAGTTCTTC. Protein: CASSEGLAGGGEQFF. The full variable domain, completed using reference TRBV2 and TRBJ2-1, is EPEVTQTPSHQVTQMGQEVILRCVPISNHLYFYWYRQILGQKVEFLVSFYNNEISEKSEIFDDQFSVERPDGSNFTLKIRSTKLEDSAMYFCASSEGLAGGGEQFFGPGTRLTVL.

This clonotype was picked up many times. The CDR3 here is CASSPREAYEQYF. CDR3 nucleotides: TGTGCCAGCAGCCCCAGGGAGGCCTACGAGCAGTACTTC. This chain joins TRBV6-5 and TRBJ2-7, with D possibly TRBD2 on 6 matching bases. Trimming cost V 6 bases and J 2 bases, with 11 bases left between them. CDR1 and CDR2 (germline): MNHEY, SVGAGI. The CDR3 has 13 amino acids.

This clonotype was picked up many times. This CDR3 reads CASTPGQGSYNEQFF. The CDR3 bases are TGTGCCAGCACCCCGGGACAGGGGTCCTACAATGAGCAGTTCTTC. The chain couples TRBV12-3 or TRBV12-4 to TRBJ2-1, with TRBD1 matching over 10 bases. CDR3 size: 15 residues. With V trimmed by 7 bases and J by 1 base, 4 bases remained unmatched.

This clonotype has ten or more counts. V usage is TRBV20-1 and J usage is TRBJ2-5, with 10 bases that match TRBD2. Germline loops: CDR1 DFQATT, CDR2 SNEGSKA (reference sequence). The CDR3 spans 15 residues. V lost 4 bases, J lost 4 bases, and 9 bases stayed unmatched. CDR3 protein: CSANRAGGSPETQYF. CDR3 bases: TGCAGTGCTAACCGAGCGGGAGGGTCGCCAGAGACCCAGTACTTC.

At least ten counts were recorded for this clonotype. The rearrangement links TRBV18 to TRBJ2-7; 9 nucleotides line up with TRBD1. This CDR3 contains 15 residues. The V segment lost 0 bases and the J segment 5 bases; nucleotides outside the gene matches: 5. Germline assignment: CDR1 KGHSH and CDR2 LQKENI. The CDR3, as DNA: TGTGCCAGCTCACCACCCTGGACAGGGGAGGACGAGCAGTACTTC. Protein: CASSPPWTGEDEQYF.

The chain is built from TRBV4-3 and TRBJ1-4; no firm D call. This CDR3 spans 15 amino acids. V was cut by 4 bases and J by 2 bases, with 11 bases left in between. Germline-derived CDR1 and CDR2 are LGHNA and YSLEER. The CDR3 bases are TGCGCCAGCAGCCCAGAATTTTCGACTAATGAAAAACTGTTTTTT. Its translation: CASSPEFSTNEKLFF.

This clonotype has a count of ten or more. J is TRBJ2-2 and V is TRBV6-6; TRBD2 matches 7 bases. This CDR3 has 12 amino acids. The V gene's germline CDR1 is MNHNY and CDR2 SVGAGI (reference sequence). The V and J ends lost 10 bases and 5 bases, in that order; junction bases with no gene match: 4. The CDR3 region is CANSGGTGELFF. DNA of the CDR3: TGTGCCAACTCGGGGGGTACCGGGGAGCTGTTTTTT.

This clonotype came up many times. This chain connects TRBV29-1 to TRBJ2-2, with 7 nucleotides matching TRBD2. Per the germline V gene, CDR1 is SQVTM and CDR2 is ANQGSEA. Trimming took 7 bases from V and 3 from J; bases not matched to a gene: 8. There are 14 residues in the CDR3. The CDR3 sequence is CSATAGVDTGELFF. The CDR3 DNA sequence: TGCAGCGCCACGGCGGGAGTGGACACCGGGGAGCTGTTTTTT.

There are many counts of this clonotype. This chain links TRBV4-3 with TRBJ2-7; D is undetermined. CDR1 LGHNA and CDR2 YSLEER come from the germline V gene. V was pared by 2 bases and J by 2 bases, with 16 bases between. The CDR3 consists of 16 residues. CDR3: CASSQSHPDGAYEQYF. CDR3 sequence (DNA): TGCGCCAGCAGCCAATCTCATCCGGACGGTGCCTACGAGCAGTACTTC.